This entry lists 20 T cell receptor beta chains sequenced from one sample in a study of blood T cell repertoires in COVID-19. Sequencing was performed with immunoSEQ multiplex PCR; in TCRdb, only in-frame clones are kept and a portion is missing. The repertoire has fewer than 200,000 clones, just under 85% of them found once; the top ten carry 2.5% to 3%. The sample consisted of peripheral blood. Receptors were obtained from a woman over 75 with COVID-19, enrolled during active disease.

The chain recombines TRBV18 with TRBJ2-1; 15 positions match TRBD2. V was pared by 4 bases and J by 7 bases, with 5 bases of the junction left unmatched. CDR1 and CDR2 (germline): KGHSH, LQKENI. The CDR3 spans 16 residues. CDR3 nucleotide sequence: TGTGCCAGCTCACACCCGGGACTAGCGGGAGGTAATGAGCAGTTCTTC. Translated, it gives CASSHPGLAGGNEQFF.

The chain joins TRBV21-1 to TRBJ1-1; TRBD1, the table's D call, lacks a check against the DNA. TRBV21-1 is an annotated pseudogene. CDR3 length: 15 residues. CDR3 nucleotides: TGTGCCAGCAGCAAATCCGCAGGGCTTAACACTGAAGCTTTCTTT. Protein product: CASSKSAGLNTEAFF.

CDR3 protein: CASSPRQLAFYNEQFF. The CDR3, as DNA: TGTGCCAGCTCACCAAGACAACTAGCGTTCTACAATGAGCAGTTCTTC. This rearrangement joins TRBV18 to TRBJ2-1; TRBD2 agrees at 7 bases. This CDR3 has 16 amino acids. Germline CDR1 is KGHSH and CDR2 is LQKENI. Losses at the gene ends were 2 bases for V and 3 bases for J; bases not matched to a gene: 7.

The CDR3 reads CASSVGSSGANTEAFF. The CDR3 DNA reads TGTGCCAGCAGCGTAGGGAGTTCGGGAGCCAACACTGAAGCTTTCTTT. The chain links TRBV9 to TRBJ1-1, with no clear D. The CDR3 runs to 16 residues. V lost 0 bases, J lost 2 bases, and 14 bases lay in between. The germline CDR1 and CDR2 sequences are SGDLS and YYNGEE.

The rearrangement uses TRBV10-3 and TRBJ2-5; TRBD2 aligns across 9 bases. The germline V gene encodes CDR1 ENHRY and CDR2 SYGVKD. V trimming: 0 bases; J trimming: 7 bases; junction bases outside the gene matches: 12. The CDR3 is made up of 17 amino acids. This CDR3 reads CAISESNAGGVLGTQYF. CDR3 bases: TGTGCCATCAGTGAGTCGAACGCGGGAGGGGTTCTGGGGACCCAGTACTTC.

This chain links TRBV5-4 with TRBJ2-3; D not certain. CDR3 length: 12 amino acids. Trimming removed 4 bases from V and 6 bases from J, with 9 bases in between. CDR1 and CDR2 (germline): SGHNT, YYREEE (reference sequence). Here the CDR3 DNA reads TGTGCCAGCAGCCGCAACAGCGATACGCAGTATTTT. Protein: CASSRNSDTQYF.

V and J are TRBV19 and TRBJ1-5, with D tentatively TRBD1 (6 bases). The CDR3 length is 12 residues. Trimming took 5 bases from V and 4 from J, leaving 6 bases between them. The germline V gene has CDR1 LNHDA and CDR2 SQIVND (reference sequence). In DNA, the CDR3 is TGTGCCAGTAGTCAGGGGAATCAGCCCCAGCATTTT. Amino acid sequence: CASSQGNQPQHF.

This clone showed up just a few times. This chain links TRBV11-2 with TRBJ2-5; 12 nucleotides line up with TRBD2. The CDR3 covers 18 residues. The V segment lost 3 bases and the J segment 4 bases; nucleotides outside the gene matches: 12. CDR1 is SGHAT, CDR2 FQNNGV, per germline. CDR3 protein: CASSFSSLAGGQGETQYF. In DNA form, the CDR3 reads TGTGCCAGCAGCTTTTCCTCCCTAGCGGGGGGGCAGGGAGAGACCCAGTACTTC.

V usage is TRBV6-2 or TRBV6-3 and J usage is TRBJ2-1; tentatively, D is TRBD1 (5 bases). The CDR3 loop spans 13 amino acids. V was cut by 6 bases and J by 2 bases, with 8 bases left in between. Germline V gene lookup returns CDR1 MNHEY and CDR2 SVGEGT. CDR3 sequence (DNA): TGTGCCAGCAGCCTGGACACCTACAATGAGCAGTTCTTC. Translated, it gives CASSLDTYNEQFF.

The genes are TRBV6-2 or TRBV6-3 and TRBJ1-1; possible D gene TRBD1, 6 bases. The CDR3 covers 14 residues. Trimming took 6 bases from V and 11 from J, leaving 22 bases between them. The germline CDR1 and CDR2 sequences are MNHEY and SVGEGT. This CDR3 is CASSPGAGIPVAFF. The CDR3 DNA sequence: TGTGCCAGCAGCCCAGGGGCAGGGATCCCGGTGGCTTTCTTT.

The genes are TRBV7-9 and TRBJ2-7, with TRBD1 as a possible D gene (5 bases). The CDR3 is 15 residues long. Trimming pared 2 bases from V and 5 bases from J, leaving 16 bases between. Looked up from germline, CDR1 is SEHNR and CDR2 is FQNEAQ (reference sequence). CDR3 sequence: CASSLFETAADEQYF. CDR3 coding DNA: TGTGCCAGCAGCTTATTCGAGACAGCCGCCGACGAGCAGTACTTC.

The chain combines TRBV9 with TRBJ1-1; D is unclear. This CDR3 contains 14 residues. V gave up 0 bases and J gave up 1 base, with 7 bases separating them. In germline, CDR1 is SGDLS, CDR2 YYNGEE. DNA for the CDR3: TGTGCCAGCAGCGTAGGCGGGCCGAACACTGAAGCTTTCTTT. This gives the protein CASSVGGPNTEAFF.

This sequence joins TRBV28 and TRBJ1-3, with D perhaps TRBD1 (6 bases). Germline V gene data show CDR1 as MDHEN and CDR2 as SYDVKM. CDR3 length: 13 residues. CDR3 DNA sequence: TGTGTCACCGAGGACAGCTCTGGAAACACCATATATTTT. It codes for CVTEDSSGNTIYF.

The chain combines TRBV28 with TRBJ2-7; the D gene is possibly TRBD2 (6 bases). The ends were cut back, 11 bases at V and 6 bases at J, with 17 bases in the middle. Looked up from germline, CDR1 is MDHEN and CDR2 is SYDVKM. This CDR3 region has 12 residues. The CDR3 nucleotides are TGTGCCTGGGGGGTATTATCCGGCGAGCAGTACTTC. Its protein is CAWGVLSGEQYF. Full variable domain (remainder filled in from reference TRBV28 and TRBJ2-7): DVKVTQSSRYLVKRTGEKVFLECVQDMDHENMFWYRQDPGLGLRLIYFSYDVKMKEKGDIPEGYSVSREKKERFSLILESASTNQTSMYLCAWGVLSGEQYFGPGTRLTVT.

The V and J genes are TRBV18 and TRBJ2-5; 7 positions agree with TRBD2. The CDR3 covers 16 residues. V trimming: 3 bases; J trimming: 7 bases; junction bases outside the gene matches: 14. Germline V gene lookup returns CDR1 KGHSH and CDR2 LQKENI. Here the CDR3 DNA reads TGTGCCAGCTCACCCGAACTGGACGGGACTAAGGGGACCCAGTACTTC. Translating it yields CASSPELDGTKGTQYF.

The chain links TRBV2 to TRBJ1-4; D gene uncertain. This CDR3 region has 13 residues. The V and J ends lost 7 bases and 6 bases respectively, with 12 bases between them. Germline loops: CDR1 SNHLY, CDR2 FYNNEI. The CDR3 region is CASTRLGDEKLFF. The CDR3 bases are TGTGCCAGCACCCGCCTGGGAGATGAAAAACTGTTTTTT.

This chain joins TRBV2 and TRBJ1-5; D unresolved. Trimming pared 4 bases from V and 5 bases from J, leaving 12 bases between. The length of the CDR3 is 14 residues. Germline V gene sequence: CDR1 SNHLY, CDR2 FYNNEI. The CDR3 coding sequence is TGTGCCAGCAGTGTTGCCAGGCAAGATCAGCCCCAGCATTTT. This sequence encodes CASSVARQDQPQHF.

The chain carries TRBV29-1 and TRBJ2-3; D not resolved. The CDR3 has 15 amino acids. Per the germline V gene, CDR1 is SQVTM and CDR2 is ANQGSEA. V shed 6 bases and J shed 2 bases, with 18 bases lying between them. For the CDR3, the DNA is TGCAGCGTCTCTCCAGCCGGGTCCTCCACAGATACGCAGTATTTT. Protein: CSVSPAGSSTDTQYF.

This clone was detected a few times. This chain joins TRBV7-8 and TRBJ2-1, with TRBD2 matching 8 bases. Germline trimming cut 6 bases from V and 9 bases from J; bases unmatched to any gene: 10. The CDR3 is 14 amino acids. The V gene's germline CDR1 is SGHVS and CDR2 FQNEAQ. This CDR3 reads CASRPGGASIEQFF. CDR3 nucleotides: TGTGCCAGCAGACCCGGGGGGGCGTCGATTGAGCAGTTCTTC.

V and J are TRBV5-4 and TRBJ2-5; 7 bases map to TRBD2. After removal of 2 bases from V and 5 bases from J, the junction contained 6 bases not matched to a gene. CDR1 is SGHNT and CDR2 is YYREEE in the germline V gene (reference sequence). This CDR3 region has 14 residues. The CDR3 spells CASSFGRRGETQYF. CDR3 nucleotide sequence: TGTGCCAGCAGCTTTGGGCGGCGGGGGGAGACCCAGTACTTC.